This T cell receptor (beta chain) comes out of a study of control samples from healthy donors and cancer patients. Assay: immunoSEQ multiplex PCR; the TCRdb copy retains only in-frame clones and omits some. Of around 120,000 clones in the sample, approximately 91% were seen once. The length of the CDR3 is 16 residues. CDR1 SGHTA and CDR2 FQGNSA come from the germline V gene. V was pared by 0 bases and J by 0 bases, with 1 base of the junction left unmatched. The sequenced sample consisted of blood. The receptor was isolated from a woman under 30 in good health. The genes are TRBV7-2 and TRBJ2-2; 7 nucleotides agree with TRBD1. The CDR3 DNA reads as TGTGCCAGCAGCTTAGCCGGGACAGCGAACACCGGGGAGCTGTTTTTT. Translating gives CASSLAGTANTGELFF.